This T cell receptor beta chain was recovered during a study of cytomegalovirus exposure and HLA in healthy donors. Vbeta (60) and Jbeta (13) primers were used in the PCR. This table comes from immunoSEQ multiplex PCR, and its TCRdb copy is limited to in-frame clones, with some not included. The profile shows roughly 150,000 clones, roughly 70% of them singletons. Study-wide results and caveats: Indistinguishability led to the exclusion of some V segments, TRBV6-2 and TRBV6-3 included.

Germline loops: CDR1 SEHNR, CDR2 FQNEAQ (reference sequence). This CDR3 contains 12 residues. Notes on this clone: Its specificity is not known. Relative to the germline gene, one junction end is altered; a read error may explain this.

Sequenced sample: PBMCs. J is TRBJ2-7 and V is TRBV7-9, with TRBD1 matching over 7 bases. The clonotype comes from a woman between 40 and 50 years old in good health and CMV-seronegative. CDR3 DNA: TGTTCCAGCAGCTTAGACAGGGACGAGCAGTACTTC. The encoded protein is CSSSLDRDEQYF.